This T cell receptor (beta chain) was recovered during a study of blood T cells in healthy people across ages. Findings of the study overall: As age increased, TCR beta diversity per million T cells fell in a roughly linear fashion.

The donors, all healthy, were Caucasians living in Russia, aged roughly 6 to 100. CDR3 length: 12 amino acids. The V and J ends lost 3 bases and 5 bases respectively, with 10 bases between them. Germline-derived CDR1 and CDR2 are DFQATT and SNEGSKA (reference sequence). The count of this clonotype is one. No antigen is known for it. Next came a second PCR, run for about 7 to 12 cycles, which used a sample-barcoded 5' primer along with a J-beta primer mix. MiXCR, run by TCRdb on the 5' RACE reads, gives a single entry per CDR3 protein. The repertoire holds 650,000 to 900,000 distinct CDR3 sequences, 62% seen once, with approximately 30% in the top ten.

This sequence was found in a man aged 25-45 years in good health. Sequencing input: blood. This chain connects TRBV20-1 to TRBJ1-2; no definite D call. The CDR3 is CSASSGGYGYTF. The CDR3 DNA is TGCAGTGCTAGCTCCGGCGGGTATGGCTACACCTTC.